The subject of this entry is one T cell receptor (beta chain). Within the sample, other DNA sequences also encode this same CDR3. Trimming stripped 3 bases from V and 3 bases from J, with 10 bases between. The CDR3 is 14 amino acids. Germline CDR1 is KGHSH and CDR2 is LQKENI. The data were taken from a study of blood T cell repertoires in COVID-19. Across the study: From the United States, Italy and Spain came samples of acute and convalescent COVID-19. PBMCs, B-cell-depleted T cells, or T cells were the source of the cDNA or gDNA that made up the material.

As originally analysed: From reference gene primer amplification, estimates of nucleated cell counts were derived. TCRdb's table, derived via immunoSEQ multiplex PCR, lists solely in-frame clones and lacks some. D and trimming were read from the DNA, whereas the V and J calls and clone size are those reported in that table. This table holds 200,000 to 250,000 clones, roughly four fifths found once. This chain uses TRBV18 with TRBJ2-3; no clear D gene. The clonotype was recovered from an elderly woman with COVID-19, enrolled during active disease. Sequencing was done on a sample of peripheral blood. For the CDR3, the DNA is TGTGCCAGCTCACCGTCGAGGTCGACAGATACGCAGTATTTT. This gives the protein CASSPSRSTDTQYF.